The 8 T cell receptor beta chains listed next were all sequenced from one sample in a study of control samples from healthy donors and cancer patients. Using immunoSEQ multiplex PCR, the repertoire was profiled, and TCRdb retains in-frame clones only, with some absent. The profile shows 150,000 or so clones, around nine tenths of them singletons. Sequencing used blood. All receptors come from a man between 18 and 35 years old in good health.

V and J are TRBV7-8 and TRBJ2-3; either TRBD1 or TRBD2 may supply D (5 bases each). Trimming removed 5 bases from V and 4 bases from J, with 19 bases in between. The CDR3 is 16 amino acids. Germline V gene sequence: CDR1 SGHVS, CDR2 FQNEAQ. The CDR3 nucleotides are TGTGCCAGCAGCCCCCGGGGCTCCAGGTTCGCAGATACGCAGTATTTT. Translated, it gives CASSPRGSRFADTQYF.

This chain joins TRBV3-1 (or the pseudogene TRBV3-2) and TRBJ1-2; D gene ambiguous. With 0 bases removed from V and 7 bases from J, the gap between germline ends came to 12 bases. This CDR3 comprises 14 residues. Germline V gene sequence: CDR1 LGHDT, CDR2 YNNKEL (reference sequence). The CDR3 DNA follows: TGTGCCAGCAGCCAAGATTCCGGGGTCGTTGGCTACACCTTC. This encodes CASSQDSGVVGYTF.

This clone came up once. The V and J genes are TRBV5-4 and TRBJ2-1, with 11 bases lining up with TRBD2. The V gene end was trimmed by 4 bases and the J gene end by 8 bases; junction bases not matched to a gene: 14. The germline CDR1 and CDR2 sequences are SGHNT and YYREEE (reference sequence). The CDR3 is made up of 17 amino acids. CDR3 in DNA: TGTGCCAGCAGCCATTGGGCTAGCGGGGGGAAGATAGATGAGCAGTTCTTC. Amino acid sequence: CASSHWASGGKIDEQFF. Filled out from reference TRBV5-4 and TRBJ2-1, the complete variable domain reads ETGVTQSPTHLIKTRGQQVTLRCSSQSGHNTVSWYQQALGQGPQFIFQYYREEENGRGNFPPRFSGLQFPNYSSELNVNALELDDSALYLCASSHWASGGKIDEQFFGPGTRLTVL.

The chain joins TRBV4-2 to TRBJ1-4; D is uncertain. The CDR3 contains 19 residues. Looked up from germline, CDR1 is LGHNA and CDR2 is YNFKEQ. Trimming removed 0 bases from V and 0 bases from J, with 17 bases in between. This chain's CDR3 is CASSQDLVSHVATNEKLFF. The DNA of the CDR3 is TGTGCCAGCAGCCAAGATCTTGTTTCGCACGTTGCAACTAATGAAAAACTGTTTTTT.

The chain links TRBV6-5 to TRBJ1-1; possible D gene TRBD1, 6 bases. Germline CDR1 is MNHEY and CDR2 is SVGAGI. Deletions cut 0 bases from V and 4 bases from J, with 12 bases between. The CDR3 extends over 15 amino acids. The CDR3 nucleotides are TGTGCCAGCAGTTACTCAATACAGGGAACCACTGAAGCTTTCTTT. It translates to CASSYSIQGTTEAFF.

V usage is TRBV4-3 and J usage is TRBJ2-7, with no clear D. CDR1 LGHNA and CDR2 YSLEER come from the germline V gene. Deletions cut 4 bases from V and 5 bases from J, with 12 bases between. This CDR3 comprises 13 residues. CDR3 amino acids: CASSRAVGNEQYF. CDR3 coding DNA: TGCGCCAGCAGCCGGGCGGTAGGGAACGAGCAGTACTTC.

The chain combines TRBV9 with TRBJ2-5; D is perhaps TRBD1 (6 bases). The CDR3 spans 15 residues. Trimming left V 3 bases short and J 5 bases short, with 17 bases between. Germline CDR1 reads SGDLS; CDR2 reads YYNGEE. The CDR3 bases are TGTGCCAGCAGCGGAGGGTTACAGGGTGGGGAGACCCAGTACTTC. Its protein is CASSGGLQGGETQYF. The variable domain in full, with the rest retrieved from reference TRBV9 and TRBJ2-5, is DSGVTQTPKHLITATGQRVTLRCSPRSGDLSVYWYQQSLDQGLQFLIQYYNGEERAKGNILERFSAQQFPDLHSELNLSSLELGDSALYFCASSGGLQGGETQYFGPGTRLLVL.

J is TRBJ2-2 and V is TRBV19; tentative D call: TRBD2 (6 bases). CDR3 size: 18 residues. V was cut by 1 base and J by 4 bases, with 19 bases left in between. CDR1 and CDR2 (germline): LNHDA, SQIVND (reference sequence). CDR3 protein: CASSIASPGVGFTGELFF. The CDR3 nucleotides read TGTGCCAGTAGTATAGCCTCGCCGGGGGTCGGGTTCACCGGGGAGCTGTTTTTT.